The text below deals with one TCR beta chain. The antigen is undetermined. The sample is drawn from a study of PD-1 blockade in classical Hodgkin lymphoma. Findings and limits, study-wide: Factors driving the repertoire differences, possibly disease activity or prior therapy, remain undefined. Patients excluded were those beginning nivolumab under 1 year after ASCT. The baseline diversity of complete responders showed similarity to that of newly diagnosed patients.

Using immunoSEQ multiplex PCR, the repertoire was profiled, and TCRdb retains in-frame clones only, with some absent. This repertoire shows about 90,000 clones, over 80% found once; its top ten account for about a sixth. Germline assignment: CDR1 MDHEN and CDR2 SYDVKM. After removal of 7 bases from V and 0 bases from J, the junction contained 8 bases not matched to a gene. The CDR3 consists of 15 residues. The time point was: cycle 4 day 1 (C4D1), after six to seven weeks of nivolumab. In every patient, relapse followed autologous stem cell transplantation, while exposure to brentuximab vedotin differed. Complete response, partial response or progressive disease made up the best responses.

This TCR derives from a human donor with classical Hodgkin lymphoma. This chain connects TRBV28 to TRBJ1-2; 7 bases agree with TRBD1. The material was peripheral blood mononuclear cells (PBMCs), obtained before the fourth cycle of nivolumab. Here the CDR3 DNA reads TGTGCCAGCATTACAACAGGGGCGGCTAACTATGGCTACACCTTC. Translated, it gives CASITTGAANYGYTF.